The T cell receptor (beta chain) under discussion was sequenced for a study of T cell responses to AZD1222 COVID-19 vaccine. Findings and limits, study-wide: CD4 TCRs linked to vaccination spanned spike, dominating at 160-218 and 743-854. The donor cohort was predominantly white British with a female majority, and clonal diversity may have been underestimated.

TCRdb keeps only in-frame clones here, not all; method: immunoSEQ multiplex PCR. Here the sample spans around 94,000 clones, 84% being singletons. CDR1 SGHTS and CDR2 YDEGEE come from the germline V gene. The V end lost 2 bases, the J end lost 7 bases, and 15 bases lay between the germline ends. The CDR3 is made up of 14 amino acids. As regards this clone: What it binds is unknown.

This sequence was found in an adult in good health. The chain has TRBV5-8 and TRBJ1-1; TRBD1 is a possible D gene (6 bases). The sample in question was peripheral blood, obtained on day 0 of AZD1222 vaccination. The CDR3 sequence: CASSFERGFNEAFF. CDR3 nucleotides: TGTGCCAGCAGCTTCGAAAGGGGGTTCAATGAAGCTTTCTTT.